Following are 15 T cell receptor beta chains from one sample sequenced in a study of OX40 agonist ivuxolimab in advanced cancers. Sequencing used immunoSEQ multiplex PCR; TCRdb keeps in-frame clones, though not all of them. The sample holds 40,000 to 60,000 clones; about 86% are singletons and the top ten take around 1.6%. Material: CD4+ or CD8+ T cells sorted from blood, obtained in a trial of the OX40 agonist ivuxolimab. These receptors all stem from an adult with an advanced solid tumor such as melanoma, head and neck, liver or kidney cancer.

In DNA, the CDR3 is TGTGCCAGTACCCTTGGGTCTAGCGGAGTCGGGGAGCTGTTTTTT. It codes for CASTLGSSGVGELFF. This sequence joins TRBV19 and TRBJ2-2, with 7 nucleotides matching TRBD2. Losses at the gene ends were 7 bases for V and 7 bases for J; bases not matched to a gene: 12. The CDR3 runs 15 residues. Germline lookup yields CDR1 LNHDA and CDR2 SQIVND (reference sequence).

The chain recombines TRBV9 with TRBJ1-5, with 8 bases that match TRBD1. V was clipped by 2 bases and J by 8 bases; unmatched bases: 9. The CDR3 consists of 15 residues. Germline CDR1 is SGDLS and CDR2 is YYNGEE. CDR3 sequence: CASSVDGTGFEPQHF. Here the CDR3 DNA reads TGTGCCAGCAGCGTTGACGGGACAGGTTTCGAGCCCCAGCATTTT.

The V gene is TRBV14, the J gene TRBJ1-1; D not certain. Germline V gene lookup returns CDR1 SGHDN and CDR2 FVKESK. CDR3 length equals 14 residues. V lost 0 bases to trimming and J lost 2 bases, with 7 bases between them. The CDR3 sequence is CASSQEHSNTEAFF. The CDR3 DNA reads as TGTGCCAGCAGCCAAGAACATTCTAACACTGAAGCTTTCTTT.

The rearrangement links TRBV6-5 to TRBJ2-5; D remains ambiguous. The CDR3 extends over 16 amino acids. The germline CDR1 and CDR2 sequences are MNHEY and SVGAGI. V dropped 2 bases and J dropped 5 bases, with 18 bases sitting between them. The chain's CDR3 is CASSYGVGVGRETQYF. The CDR3 DNA is TGTGCCAGCAGTTACGGCGTCGGAGTGGGCAGGGAGACCCAGTACTTC.

This clone was recorded a few times. V is TRBV27 and J is TRBJ1-2, with TRBD1 matching 11 bases. Germline CDR1 reads MNHEY; CDR2 reads SMNVEV (reference sequence). This CDR3 spans 14 amino acids. V gave up 6 bases and J gave up 6 bases; unmatched junction bases: 6. CDR3 nucleotides: TGTGCCAGCAGACGGACAGGGGGCGGGGATGGCTACACCTTC. Translated: CASRRTGGGDGYTF.

J is TRBJ2-7 and V is TRBV7-2; D perhaps matches TRBD1 (6 bases). Trimming took off 5 bases at V and 1 base at J, with 15 bases between the two ends. CDR3 length equals 15 residues. In germline, CDR1 is SGHTA, CDR2 FQGNSA. The CDR3 sequence: CASSQDWTASYEQYF. CDR3 DNA sequence: TGTGCCAGCAGCCAGGACTGGACAGCTTCCTACGAGCAGTACTTC.

This chain joins TRBV6-4 and TRBJ1-1; 7 bases line up with TRBD1. This CDR3 is built from 13 residues. In germline, CDR1 is MRHNA, CDR2 SNTAGT. The trim removed 4 bases at V and 3 bases at J, leaving 2 bases unmatched. As DNA, the CDR3 is TGTGCCAGCAGTGTAGGGGGCGACACTGAAGCTTTCTTT. Protein product: CASSVGGDTEAFF.

The chain employs TRBV15 and TRBJ2-7; the match to TRBD2 covers 7 bases. Germline V gives CDR1 LNHNV, CDR2 YYDKDF (reference sequence). This CDR3 spans 15 amino acids. Trimming removed 0 bases from V and 2 bases from J; junction bases left unmatched: 4. The CDR3 DNA sequence: TGTGCCACCAGCAGAGAGGCGGGAGAGGCCTACGAGCAGTACTTC. Translated: CATSREAGEAYEQYF.

V gene TRBV6-5 combines with J gene TRBJ2-5; D uncertain. This CDR3 is 15 amino acids long. Germline CDR1 is MNHEY and CDR2 is SVGAGI. V was cut by 6 bases and J by 1 base, with 15 bases left in between. CDR3 region: CASRPRIRTQETQYF. DNA for the CDR3: TGTGCCAGCAGGCCCAGGATAAGAACCCAAGAGACCCAGTACTTC.

The V call is TRBV5-5, the J call TRBJ2-7; D might be TRBD1 (6 bases). The CDR3 has 16 residues. CDR1 is SGHKS, CDR2 YYEKEE, per germline (reference sequence). V was shortened by 1 base and J by 2 bases, with 16 bases between the two germline ends. CDR3 DNA: TGTGCCAGCAGCTTGAGTTATCGGACAGACCCCTACGAGCAGTACTTC. Its translation: CASSLSYRTDPYEQYF.

This chain connects TRBV9 to TRBJ1-3; no clear D gene. Trimming took off 4 bases at V and 4 bases at J, with 15 bases between the two ends. The CDR3 is made up of 15 amino acids. Germline values: CDR1 SGDLS, CDR2 YYNGEE. The DNA of the CDR3 is TGTGCCAGCAGCCCAATGACCCTAAGAGGAAACACCATATATTTT. Protein product: CASSPMTLRGNTIYF.

V is TRBV19 and J is TRBJ1-5; D ambiguous. CDR3 length: 14 residues. In germline, CDR1 is LNHDA, CDR2 SQIVND (reference sequence). V was cut by 10 bases and J by 3 bases, with 16 bases left in between. The CDR3 region has the DNA TGTGCCACCCGGAGGGAGGGCGTCAATCAGCCCCAGCATTTT. Translating it yields CATRREGVNQPQHF.

V usage is TRBV10-3 and J usage is TRBJ1-2; 8 bases match TRBD1. The trim removed 0 bases at V and 1 base at J, leaving 10 bases unmatched. CDR1 is ENHRY, CDR2 SYGVKD, per germline. The CDR3 extends over 18 amino acids. The CDR3 DNA reads TGTGCCATCAGTGAGTCGACCTTGGGGACAGGAGATAACTATGGCTACACCTTC. Its protein is CAISESTLGTGDNYGYTF.

The V gene is TRBV7-6, the J gene TRBJ2-2, with 11 bases lining up with TRBD1. Germline CDR1 and CDR2: SGHVS and FNYEAQ. The trim removed 5 bases at V and 7 bases at J, leaving 6 bases unmatched. The CDR3 contains 15 residues. The CDR3 is CASSRGQGAGGELFF. In DNA form, the CDR3 reads TGTGCCAGCAGCCGAGGACAGGGGGCGGGCGGGGAGCTGTTTTTT.

The gene calls are TRBV28 and TRBJ2-1; 8 bases match TRBD2. Trimming took 2 bases from V and 5 from J; bases not matched to a gene: 2. The CDR3 spans 14 residues. Germline CDR1 and CDR2: MDHEN and SYDVKM. Here the CDR3 reads CASSLPGGDNEQFF. The DNA of the CDR3 is TGTGCCAGCAGTTTACCGGGAGGGGACAATGAGCAGTTCTTC.